What follows are 17 T cell receptor beta chains derived from one specimen sequenced in a study of post-analysis software for immune sequencing data. Study-wide points: With TRBV5-6, TRBV5-1 and TRBV20-1 included, about five TRBV segments were more frequent in patients than in controls.

Every TCR beta cDNA library bore unique molecular identifiers. Each CDR3 protein gets one entry after TCRdb re-called the PCR reads with MiXCR. The repertoire holds 450,000 to 650,000 distinct CDR3 sequences, about 40% seen once, with 1.5% to 2% in the top ten. Antigen specificity for these receptors is unknown. Material: blood. The receptors come from a girl aged 5-17 years with multiple sclerosis.

The V gene is TRBV6-1, the J gene TRBJ2-3, with a possible D match to TRBD2 (6 bases). The CDR3 is 14 amino acids. CDR1 is MNHNS, CDR2 SASEGT, per germline. V was shortened by 5 bases and J by 2 bases, with 11 bases between the two germline ends. The CDR3 here is CASSISGNTDTQYF. The CDR3, as DNA: TGTGCCAGCAGTATTAGCGGCAACACAGATACGCAGTATTTT.

This clonotype occurred a few times. The V call is TRBV6-6, the J call TRBJ1-2, with TRBD1 matching over 8 bases. CDR3 length: 13 amino acids. V lost 6 bases to trimming and J lost 6 bases; unmatched junction nucleotides: 6. Germline V gene lookup returns CDR1 MNHNY and CDR2 SVGAGI (reference sequence). This chain's CDR3 is CASRSDRGHGYTF. The CDR3 bases are TGTGCCAGCAGATCTGACAGGGGCCATGGCTACACCTTC.

The chain uses TRBV9 and TRBJ2-1; 8 bases map to TRBD2. Per germline, CDR1 SGDLS and CDR2 YYNGEE. The CDR3 sequence is 15 residues long. V was pared by 4 bases and J by 4 bases, with 7 bases of the junction left unmatched. The CDR3 sequence is CASSQNSGAYNEQFF. Here the CDR3 DNA reads TGTGCCAGCAGCCAAAATAGCGGGGCGTACAATGAGCAGTTCTTC.

V is TRBV5-1 and J is TRBJ1-1, with D possibly matching TRBD1 (5 bases). The ends were cut back, 2 bases at V and 1 base at J, with 15 bases in the middle. Germline CDR1 is SGHRS and CDR2 is YFSETQ. CDR3 length: 16 amino acids. The CDR3 nucleotides are TGCGCCAGCAGCTTTACTGGGGACCCAGGGAACACTGAAGCTTTCTTT. Translating it yields CASSFTGDPGNTEAFF.

The genes are TRBV5-1 and TRBJ2-7, with 10 bases matching TRBD1. From germline, CDR1 is SGHRS and CDR2 YFSETQ. The J segment lost 5 bases and the V segment lost 0 bases, leaving 5 bases of the junction unmatched. The CDR3 has 15 amino acids. Here the CDR3 reads CASSLEGQGIHEQYV. CDR3 coding DNA: TGCGCCAGCAGCTTGGAGGGACAGGGGATCCACGAGCAGTACGTC.

The V and J genes are TRBV6-5 and TRBJ1-2; D not resolved. Looked up from germline, CDR1 is MNHEY and CDR2 is SVGAGI. The CDR3 contains 13 residues. The germline V and J ends were trimmed by 6 bases and 8 bases, with 16 bases remaining between them. The CDR3 here is CASRRELGEGYTF. In nucleotides, the CDR3 is TGTGCCAGCAGGAGAGAATTGGGCGAGGGCTACACCTTC.

This chain links TRBV27 with TRBJ1-2; D gene uncertain. The germline gives CDR1 MNHEY, CDR2 SMNVEV (reference sequence). The CDR3 is made up of 11 amino acids. V gave up 6 bases and J gave up 4 bases, with 6 bases separating them. CDR3 region: CASRPSYGYTF. DNA of the CDR3: TGTGCCAGCAGGCCCAGCTATGGCTACACCTTC.

V is TRBV12-3 or TRBV12-4 and J is TRBJ2-3; TRBD2 aligns across 14 bases. The length of the CDR3 is 17 residues. With 5 bases clipped from V and 3 bases from J, the junction kept 7 bases outside the gene matches. CDR3 DNA: TGTGCCAGCAGTGGGCGACTAGCGGGGGGGAAGACAGATACGCAGTATTTT. It specifies CASSGRLAGGKTDTQYF.

The chain employs TRBV10-2 and TRBJ2-1, with D possibly TRBD2 on 5 matching bases. The CDR3 sequence is 15 residues long. Trimming cost V 2 bases and J 6 bases, with 14 bases left between them. Germline values: CDR1 WSHSY, CDR2 SAAADI. The CDR3 DNA follows: TGCGCCAGCAGTGAGGATGGACTTCTGAGCAATGAGCAGTTCTTC. Translation gives CASSEDGLLSNEQFF.

There are a few counts of this clonotype. CDR3 residues: CASSYKGLAGATTTSTDTQYF. CDR3 in DNA: TGTGCCAGCAGTTACAAAGGACTAGCGGGAGCGACGACAACCAGCACAGATACGCAGTATTTT. V gene TRBV6-5 combines with J gene TRBJ2-3, with 13 bases lining up with TRBD2. Unmatched junction bases numbered 14, after V lost 2 bases and J lost 0 bases. Germline CDR1 MNHEY, CDR2 SVGAGI. The length of the CDR3 is 21 residues.

V gene TRBV5-1 combines with J gene TRBJ1-2; TRBD1 agrees at 7 bases. The germline V gene has CDR1 SGHRS and CDR2 YFSETQ. After removal of 4 bases from V and 8 bases from J, the junction contained 14 bases not matched to a gene. This CDR3 is built from 15 residues. As DNA, the CDR3 is TGCGCCAGCAGCCCGGAGGGGGCGCAAATAAGCGGCTACACCTTC. It specifies CASSPEGAQISGYTF.

The genes are TRBV5-1 and TRBJ2-3; D may be TRBD1 (6 bases). With 8 bases removed from V and 6 bases from J, the gap between germline ends came to 16 bases. The length of the CDR3 is 13 residues. The germline CDR1 and CDR2 sequences are SGHRS and YFSETQ. As DNA, the CDR3 is TGCGCCAGTGGGCCTGGGGGCGCGGATACGCAGTATTTT. It yields the protein CASGPGGADTQYF.

The chain links TRBV11-2 to TRBJ2-5; the match to TRBD2 covers 8 bases. CDR1 is SGHAT and CDR2 is FQNNGV in the germline V gene. Germline trimming cut 8 bases from V and 11 bases from J; bases unmatched to any gene: 10. CDR3 length equals 12 residues. Written as DNA, the CDR3 is TGTGCCAGCGGAGCGGGAGAGGGGGAGCAGTACTTC. Translated: CASGAGEGEQYF.

Worth noting for this clonotype: At one of its ends the junction is not consistent with the germline gene, which may arise from a read error. The chain is built from TRBV4-2 and TRBJ2-5, with unresolved D. Germline V gene data show CDR1 as LGHNA and CDR2 as YNFKEQ. The length of the CDR3 is 15 residues. CDR3 in amino acids: CASSQELTYQETQYF. The CDR3 bases are TGTGCCAGCAGCCAAGAGTTGACTTACCAAGAGACTCAGTACTTC.

The chain links TRBV5-1 to TRBJ2-3, with a tentative D call TRBD1 (6 bases). The CDR3 spans 15 residues. V lost 0 bases, J lost 6 bases, and 14 bases lay in between. In germline, CDR1 is SGHRS, CDR2 YFSETQ. CDR3 sequence reads: CASSLAGVDSDTQYF. CDR3 DNA: TGCGCCAGCAGCTTGGCAGGGGTGGATTCGGATACGCAGTATTTT.

This clonotype has only one observation. V is TRBV29-1 and J is TRBJ1-2, with a tentative D call TRBD1 (6 bases). V lost 4 bases to trimming and J lost 8 bases, with 11 bases between them. Germline V lookup: CDR1 SQVTM, CDR2 ANQGSEA. The CDR3 has 11 residues. This CDR3 is CSVGGAEGYTF. CDR3 DNA: TGCAGCGTTGGGGGGGCAGAAGGCTACACCTTC.

The V call is TRBV19, the J call TRBJ1-1; D ambiguous. V lost 1 base, J lost 3 bases, and 12 bases lay in between. This CDR3 comprises 15 residues. From germline, CDR1 is LNHDA and CDR2 SQIVND (reference sequence). As DNA, the CDR3 is TGTGCCAGTAGTATAGTAAGGGAGGCGGACACTGAAGCTTTCTTT. It codes for CASSIVREADTEAFF.